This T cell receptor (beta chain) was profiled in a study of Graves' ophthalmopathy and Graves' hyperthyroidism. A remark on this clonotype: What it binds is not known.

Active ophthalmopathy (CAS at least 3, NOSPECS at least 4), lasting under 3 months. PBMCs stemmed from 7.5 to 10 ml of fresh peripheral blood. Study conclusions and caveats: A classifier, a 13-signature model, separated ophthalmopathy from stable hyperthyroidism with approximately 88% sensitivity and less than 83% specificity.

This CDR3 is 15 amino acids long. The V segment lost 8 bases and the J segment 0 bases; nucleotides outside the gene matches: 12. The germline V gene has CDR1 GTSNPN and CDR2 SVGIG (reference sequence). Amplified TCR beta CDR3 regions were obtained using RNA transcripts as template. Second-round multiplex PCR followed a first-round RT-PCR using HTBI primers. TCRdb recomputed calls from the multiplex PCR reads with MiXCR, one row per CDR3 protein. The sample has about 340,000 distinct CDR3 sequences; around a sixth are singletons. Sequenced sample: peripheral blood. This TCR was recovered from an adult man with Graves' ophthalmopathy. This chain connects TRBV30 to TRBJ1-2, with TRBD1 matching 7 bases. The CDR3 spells CASTGTAMTNYGYTF. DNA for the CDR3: TGTGCCAGCACCGGGACAGCCATGACTAACTATGGCTACACCTTC.